The 14 T cell receptor beta chains in this list originate from one sample, sequenced in a study of breast tumors, draining lymph nodes, adjacent tissues. Samples came from axillary lymph nodes draining the breast cancer. TCRdb re-called the multiplex PCR reads through MiXCR, storing one row per CDR3 protein. The sample contains roughly 130,000 distinct CDR3 sequences, about 31% of which appear only once. What was sequenced was axillary lymph node tissue. All receptors come from a female donor with breast cancer. Some clones in this sample may be carry-over from other donors' samples.

The chain joins TRBV20-1 to TRBJ2-3, with 9 bases identical to TRBD1. Germline V gene data show CDR1 as DFQATT and CDR2 as SNEGSKA (reference sequence). V was pared by 6 bases and J by 4 bases, with 8 bases of the junction left unmatched. The CDR3 spans 14 residues. In nucleotides, the CDR3 is TGCAGTGCCAGTATGGGACAGGGCCCAGATACGCAGTATTTT. Translation gives CSASMGQGPDTQYF.

This clonotype was observed a few times. V is TRBV7-8 and J is TRBJ1-1; possibly TRBD1 for D (5 bases). Looked up from germline, CDR1 is SGHVS and CDR2 is FQNEAQ. The CDR3 length is 14 residues. V was shortened by 4 bases and J by 5 bases, with 14 bases between the two germline ends. The CDR3 is CASSSRGLGTEAFF. As DNA, the CDR3 is TGTGCCAGCAGCTCCCGGGGCCTAGGGACTGAAGCTTTCTTT.

This clonotype was seen ten or more times. V is TRBV5-1 and J is TRBJ1-4; a possible D gene is TRBD1 (5 bases). V shed 7 bases and J shed 8 bases, with 15 bases lying between them. The germline CDR1 and CDR2 sequences are SGHRS and YFSETQ. This CDR3 region has 13 residues. This CDR3 is CASAPGGGEKLFF. The CDR3 nucleotides are TGCGCCAGCGCCCCGGGGGGGGGGGAAAAACTGTTTTTT.

This clonotype was picked up many times. The chain employs TRBV3-1 and TRBJ2-1, with a tentative D call TRBD2 (7 bases). V dropped 7 bases and J dropped 7 bases, with 17 bases sitting between them. CDR1 LGHDT and CDR2 YNNKEL come from the germline V gene (reference sequence). The CDR3 loop spans 14 amino acids. CDR3 nucleotides: TGTGCCAGCATCCTATCTGGGAGGGGGAATGAGCAGTTCTTC. Its protein product is CASILSGRGNEQFF.

Regarding this clonotype: The junction departs from the called germline gene at one end, perhaps through a read error. J is TRBJ2-7 and V is TRBV20-1; 10 bases line up with TRBD1. Per germline, CDR1 DFQATT and CDR2 SNEGSKA (reference sequence). The CDR3 has 13 residues. Here the CDR3 reads CSARTGGSYEQYF. The CDR3 DNA reads as TGCAGTGCTCGGACAGGGGGGTCCTACGAGCAATACTTC.

This clonotype was observed a few times. The chain employs TRBV18 and TRBJ2-3; 9 nucleotides agree with TRBD1. The CDR3 extends over 16 amino acids. Unmatched junction bases numbered 7, after V lost 0 bases and J lost 6 bases. CDR1 and CDR2 (germline): KGHSH, LQKENI. The CDR3 region is CASSPPSGQGPDTQYF. For the CDR3, the DNA is TGTGCCAGCTCACCACCCTCGGGACAGGGCCCGGATACGCAGTATTTT.

This clonotype has just one count. This may be a read error: a much more frequent sequence differs by one nucleotide. The conserved closing phenylalanine or tryptophan is absent in this CDR3, likely reflecting a read error. The CDR3, as DNA: TGTGCCAGCAGCCAATTGAATGAGCAGTTCCTC. Translating gives CASSQLNEQFL. The V call is TRBV3-1, the J call TRBJ2-1; D is undetermined. CDR3 size: 11 residues. CDR1 and CDR2 (germline): LGHDT, YNNKEL (reference sequence). V was shortened by 2 bases and J by 7 bases, with 3 bases between the two germline ends.

This clonotype was counted ten times or more. A much larger clone is a single base away; this may be a read error. The rearrangement joins TRBV19 to TRBJ1-6, with 9 nucleotides matching TRBD1. The CDR3 consists of 14 residues. The germline CDR1 and CDR2 sequences are LNHDA and SQIVND (reference sequence). V lost 5 bases and J lost 11; bases outside the gene matches: 7. CDR3 nucleotide sequence: TGTGCCAGTAGTTTGACAGGGGGGCGGACACCCCTCCACTTT. Its translation: CASSLTGGRTPLHF.

The table lists this clonotype with a count of one. The V gene is TRBV6-4, the J gene TRBJ2-3; TRBD2 aligns across 11 bases. Germline V gene sequence: CDR1 MRHNA, CDR2 SNTAGT. The J segment lost 6 bases and the V segment lost 6 bases, leaving 8 bases of the junction unmatched. This CDR3 is 15 amino acids long. The CDR3 protein is CASRVLAGGGDTQYF. The DNA for the CDR3 is TGTGCCAGCAGAGTCCTAGCGGGGGGTGGGGATACGCAGTATTTT.

The V and J genes are TRBV7-2 and TRBJ2-7; 11 bases map to TRBD2. The CDR3 has 15 residues. After removal of 2 bases from V and 6 bases from J, the junction contained 6 bases not matched to a gene. Per the germline V gene, CDR1 is SGHTA and CDR2 is FQGNSA. The CDR3 here is CASSLTTSGVSEQYF. CDR3 DNA sequence: TGTGCCAGCAGCTTAACGACTAGCGGGGTCTCCGAGCAGTACTTC.

This clonotype has a count of ten or more. The J gene is TRBJ2-1, the V gene TRBV12-3 or TRBV12-4, with a weak D call TRBD1 (6 bases). V was cut by 3 bases and J by 8 bases, with 17 bases left in between. This CDR3 is built from 15 residues. DNA for the CDR3: TGTGCCAGCAGTTTCCCGGGACAAGGGAAACATGAGCAGTTCTTC. Its translation is CASSFPGQGKHEQFF.

The V and J genes are TRBV10-3 and TRBJ1-2; D is unclear. Trimming cost V 4 bases and J 1 base, with 10 bases left between them. CDR3 size: 14 residues. The germline CDR1 and CDR2 sequences are ENHRY and SYGVKD. In DNA form, the CDR3 reads TGTGCCATCAGTGGGGGTGACCTTAACTATGGCTACACCTTC. Translating gives CAISGGDLNYGYTF.

The V gene is TRBV5-4, the J gene TRBJ1-1; no clear D gene. Trimming cost V 1 base and J 1 base, with 5 bases left between them. The CDR3 extends over 13 amino acids. In germline, CDR1 is SGHNT, CDR2 YYREEE (reference sequence). The CDR3 sequence: CASSLLGNTEAFF. The CDR3 DNA reads TGTGCCAGCAGCTTGTTGGGGAACACTGAAGCTTTCTTT.

The sample holds many counts of this clonotype. The chain joins TRBV9 to TRBJ1-2, with no clear D. V lost 0 bases and J lost 8, with 14 bases in between. The V gene's germline CDR1 is SGDLS and CDR2 YYNGEE. The CDR3 length is 14 residues. The CDR3 nucleotides are TGTGCCAGCAGCGTAGGGGCCGGGCGAGGAGGCTACACCTTC. This sequence encodes CASSVGAGRGGYTF.